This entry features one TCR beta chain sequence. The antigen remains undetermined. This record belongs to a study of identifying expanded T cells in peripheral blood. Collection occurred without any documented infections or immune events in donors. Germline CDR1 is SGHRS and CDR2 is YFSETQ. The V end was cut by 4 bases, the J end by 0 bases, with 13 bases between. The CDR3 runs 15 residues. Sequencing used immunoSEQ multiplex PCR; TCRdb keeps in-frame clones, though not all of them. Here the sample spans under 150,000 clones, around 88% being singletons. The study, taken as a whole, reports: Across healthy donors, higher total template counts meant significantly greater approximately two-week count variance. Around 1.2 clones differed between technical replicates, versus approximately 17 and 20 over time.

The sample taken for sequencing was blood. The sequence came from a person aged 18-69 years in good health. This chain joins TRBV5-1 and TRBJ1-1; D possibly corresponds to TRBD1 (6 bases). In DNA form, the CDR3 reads TGCGCCAGCAGCCCGTCAGGACAGATGAACACTGAAGCTTTCTTT. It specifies CASSPSGQMNTEAFF. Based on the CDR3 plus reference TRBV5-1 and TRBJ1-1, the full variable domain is KAGVTQTPRYLIKTRGQQVTLSCSPISGHRSVSWYQQTPGQGLQFLFEYFSETQRNKGNFPGRFSGRQFSNSRSEMNVSTLELGDSALYLCASSPSGQMNTEAFFGQGTRLTVV.